This TCR beta chain was identified in a study of T cell repertoires in ileal Crohn's disease. Comment on this clone: The same CDR3 arises from other DNA sequences in this sample as well.

The CDR3 is 15 amino acids. Looked up from germline, CDR1 is SEHNR and CDR2 is FQNEAQ (reference sequence). V lost 4 bases and J lost 0, with 9 bases in between. The assay was immunoSEQ multiplex PCR, and TCRdb's table has in-frame clones only and misses some. The table lists about 8,400 clones, 70% to 90% of them singletons. The specimen sequenced was ileal tissue. The sequence was collected from an adult with Crohn's disease. This rearrangement joins TRBV7-9 to TRBJ1-4; D uncertain. The CDR3 spells CASSSSDSTNEKLFF. In DNA, the CDR3 is TGTGCCAGCAGCTCCAGTGATTCAACTAATGAAAAACTGTTTTTT.